This T cell receptor beta chain was sequenced during a study of long-term antiretroviral therapy in people with HIV. V was trimmed by 0 bases and J by 7 bases, leaving 15 bases between them. The CDR3 sequence is 15 residues long. The germline V gene encodes CDR1 SGDLS and CDR2 YYNGEE. Runs used v3.0 of the immunoSEQ assay and were done at survey level. Data came from immunoSEQ multiplex PCR; TCRdb stores just in-frame clones and leaves some out. The sample carries tens of thousands of clones, around 94% recorded once. This clonotype originated in a woman aged 50 to 60 with HIV. This specimen was unsorted PBMCs, taken 4.1 years after starting antiretroviral therapy. V and J are TRBV9 and TRBJ2-3; D gene uncertain. Here the CDR3 DNA reads TGTGCCAGCAGCGTAGCTGAACAGACCTTGAATACGCAGTATTTT. It is translated as CASSVAEQTLNTQYF.